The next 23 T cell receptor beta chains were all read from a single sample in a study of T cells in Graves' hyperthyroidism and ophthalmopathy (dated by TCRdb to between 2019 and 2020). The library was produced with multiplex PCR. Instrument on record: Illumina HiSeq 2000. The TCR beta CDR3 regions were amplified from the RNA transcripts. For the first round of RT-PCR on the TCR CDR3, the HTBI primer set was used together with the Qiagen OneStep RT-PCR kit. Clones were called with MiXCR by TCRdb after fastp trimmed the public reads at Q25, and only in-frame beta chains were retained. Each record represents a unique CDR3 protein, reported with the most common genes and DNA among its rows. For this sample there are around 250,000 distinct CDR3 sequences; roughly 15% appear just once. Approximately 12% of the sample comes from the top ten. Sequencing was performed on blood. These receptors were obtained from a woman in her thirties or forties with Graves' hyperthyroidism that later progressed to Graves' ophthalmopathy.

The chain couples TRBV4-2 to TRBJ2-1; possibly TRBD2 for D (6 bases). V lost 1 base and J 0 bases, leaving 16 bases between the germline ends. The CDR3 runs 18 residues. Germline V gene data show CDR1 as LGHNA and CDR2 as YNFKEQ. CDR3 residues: CASSQVPGGASSYNEQFF. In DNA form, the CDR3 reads TGTGCCAGCAGCCAAGTCCCTGGAGGGGCTAGCTCCTACAATGAGCAGTTCTTC.

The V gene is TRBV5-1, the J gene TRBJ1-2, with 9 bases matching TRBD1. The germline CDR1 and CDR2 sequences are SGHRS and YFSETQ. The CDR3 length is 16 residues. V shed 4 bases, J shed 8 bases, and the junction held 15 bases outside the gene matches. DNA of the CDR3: TGCGCCAGCAGCGATGGACAGGGGCCGCTTCTTGGGGGCTACACCTTC. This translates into CASSDGQGPLLGGYTF.

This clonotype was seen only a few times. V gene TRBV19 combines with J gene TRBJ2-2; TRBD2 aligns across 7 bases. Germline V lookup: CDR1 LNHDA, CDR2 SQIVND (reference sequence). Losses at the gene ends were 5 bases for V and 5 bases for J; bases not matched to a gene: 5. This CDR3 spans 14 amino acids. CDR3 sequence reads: CASSLRAGTGELFF. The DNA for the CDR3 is TGTGCCAGTAGTCTTCGAGCGGGGACCGGGGAGCTGTTTTTT.

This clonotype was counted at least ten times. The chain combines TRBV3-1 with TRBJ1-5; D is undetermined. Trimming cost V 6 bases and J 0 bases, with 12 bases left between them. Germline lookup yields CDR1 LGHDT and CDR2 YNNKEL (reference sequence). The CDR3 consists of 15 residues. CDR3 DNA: TGTGCCAGCAGTCTAGGAAGCTTTAGCAATCAGCCCCAGCATTTT. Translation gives CASSLGSFSNQPQHF.

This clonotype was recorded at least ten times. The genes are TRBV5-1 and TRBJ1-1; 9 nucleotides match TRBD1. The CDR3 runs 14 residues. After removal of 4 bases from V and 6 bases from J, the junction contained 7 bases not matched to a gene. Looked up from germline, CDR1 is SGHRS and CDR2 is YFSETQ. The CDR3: CASSTRDRVSEAFF. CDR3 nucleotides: TGCGCCAGCAGCACCCGGGACAGGGTGTCTGAAGCTTTCTTT. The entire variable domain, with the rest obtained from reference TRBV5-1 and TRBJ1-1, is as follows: KAGVTQTPRYLIKTRGQQVTLSCSPISGHRSVSWYQQTPGQGLQFLFEYFSETQRNKGNFPGRFSGRQFSNSRSEMNVSTLELGDSALYLCASSTRDRVSEAFFGQGTRLTVV.

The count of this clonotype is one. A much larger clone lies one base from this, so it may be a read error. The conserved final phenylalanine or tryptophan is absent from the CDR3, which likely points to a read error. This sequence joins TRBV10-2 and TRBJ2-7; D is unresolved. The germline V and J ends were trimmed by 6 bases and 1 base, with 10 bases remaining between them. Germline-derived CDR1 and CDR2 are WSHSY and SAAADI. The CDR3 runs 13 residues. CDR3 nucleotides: TGCGCCAGCAGGCAATCCTCGTCCTACGAGCAGTACTCC. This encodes CASRQSSSYEQYS.

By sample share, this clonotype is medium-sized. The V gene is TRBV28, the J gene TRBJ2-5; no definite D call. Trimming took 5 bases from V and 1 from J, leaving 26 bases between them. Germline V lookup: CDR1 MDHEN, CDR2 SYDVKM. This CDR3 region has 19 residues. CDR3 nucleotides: TGTGCCAGCAGTCTAACCCTTTGGGGTGGAGTTAGTCCCCAAGAGACCCAGTACTTC. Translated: CASSLTLWGGVSPQETQYF.

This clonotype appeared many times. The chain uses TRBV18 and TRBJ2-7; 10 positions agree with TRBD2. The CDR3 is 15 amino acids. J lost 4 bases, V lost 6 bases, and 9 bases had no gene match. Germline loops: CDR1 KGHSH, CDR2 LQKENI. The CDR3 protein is CASSGEAGGQYEQYF. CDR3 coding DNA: TGTGCCAGCTCGGGAGAAGCGGGAGGGCAGTACGAGCAGTACTTC. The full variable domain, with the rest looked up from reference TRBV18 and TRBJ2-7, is NAGVMQNPRHLVRRRGQEARLRCSPMKGHSHVYWYRQLPEEGLKFMVYLQKENIIDESGMPKERFSAEFPKEGPSILRIQQVVRGDSAAYFCASSGEAGGQYEQYFGPGTRLTVT.

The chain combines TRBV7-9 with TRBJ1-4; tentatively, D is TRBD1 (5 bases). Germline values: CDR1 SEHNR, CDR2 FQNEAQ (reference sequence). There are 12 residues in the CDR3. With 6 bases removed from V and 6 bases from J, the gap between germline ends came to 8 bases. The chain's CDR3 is CASRWGDEKLFF. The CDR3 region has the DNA TGTGCCAGCAGGTGGGGGGATGAAAAACTGTTTTTT. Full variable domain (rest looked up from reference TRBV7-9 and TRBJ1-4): DTGVSQNPRHKITKRGQNVTFRCDPISEHNRLYWYRQTLGQGPEFLTYFQNEAQLEKSRLLSDRFSAERPKGSFSTLEIQRTEQGDSAMYLCASRWGDEKLFFGSGTQLSVL.

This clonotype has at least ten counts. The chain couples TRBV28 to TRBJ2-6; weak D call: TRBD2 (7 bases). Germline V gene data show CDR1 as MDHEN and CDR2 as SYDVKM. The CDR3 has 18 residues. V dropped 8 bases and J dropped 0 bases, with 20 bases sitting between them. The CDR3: CASHWGGRISSGANVLTF. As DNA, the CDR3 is TGTGCCAGCCATTGGGGGGGCAGAATCAGCTCTGGGGCCAACGTCCTGACTTTC. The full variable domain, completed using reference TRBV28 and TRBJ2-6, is DVKVTQSSRYLVKRTGEKVFLECVQDMDHENMFWYRQDPGLGLRLIYFSYDVKMKEKGDIPEGYSVSREKKERFSLILESASTNQTSMYLCASHWGGRISSGANVLTFGAGSRLTVL.

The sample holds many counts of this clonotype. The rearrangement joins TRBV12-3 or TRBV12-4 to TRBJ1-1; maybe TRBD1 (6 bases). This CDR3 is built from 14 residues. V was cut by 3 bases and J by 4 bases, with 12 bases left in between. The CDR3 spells CASSLWQGPTEAFF. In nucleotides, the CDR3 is TGTGCCAGCAGTTTGTGGCAGGGGCCCACTGAAGCTTTCTTT.

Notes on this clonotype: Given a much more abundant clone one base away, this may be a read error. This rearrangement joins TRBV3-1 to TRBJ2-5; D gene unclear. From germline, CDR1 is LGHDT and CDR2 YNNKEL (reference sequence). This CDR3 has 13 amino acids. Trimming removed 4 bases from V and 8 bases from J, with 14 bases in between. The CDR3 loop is CASSLVPAETQYF. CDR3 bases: TGTGCCAGCAGCCTAGTTCCCGCGGAAACCCAGTACTTC.

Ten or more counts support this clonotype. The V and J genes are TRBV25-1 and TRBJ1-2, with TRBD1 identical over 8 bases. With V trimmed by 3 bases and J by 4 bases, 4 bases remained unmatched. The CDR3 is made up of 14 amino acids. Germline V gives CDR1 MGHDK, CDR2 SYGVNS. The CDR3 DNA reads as TGTGCCAGCAGTGACACCGGGACAGGCTATGGCTACACCTTC. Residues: CASSDTGTGYGYTF.

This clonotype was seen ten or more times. CDR3 in amino acids: CASSLLPPGTSGYNEQFF. In DNA, the CDR3 is TGTGCCAGCAGCTTGCTCCCACCGGGGACTAGCGGCTACAATGAGCAGTTCTTC. The chain couples TRBV7-3 to TRBJ2-1; 11 bases are a match to TRBD2. CDR3 length equals 18 residues. The germline gives CDR1 SGHTA, CDR2 FQGTGA. With 3 bases clipped from V and 3 bases from J, the junction kept 10 bases outside the gene matches.

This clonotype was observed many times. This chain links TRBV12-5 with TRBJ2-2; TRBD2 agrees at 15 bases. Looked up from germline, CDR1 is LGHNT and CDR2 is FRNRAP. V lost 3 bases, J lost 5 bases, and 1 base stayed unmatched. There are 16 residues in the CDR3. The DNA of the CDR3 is TGTGCTAGTGGTTTCGGGACTAGCGGGGGGACCGGGGAGCTGTTTTTT. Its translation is CASGFGTSGGTGELFF.

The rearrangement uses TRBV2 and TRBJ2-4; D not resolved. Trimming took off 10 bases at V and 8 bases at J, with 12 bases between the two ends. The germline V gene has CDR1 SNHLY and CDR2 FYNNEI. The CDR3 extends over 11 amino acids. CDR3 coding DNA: TGTGCCAACGCAATAGAATACATTCAGTACTTC. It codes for CANAIEYIQYF.

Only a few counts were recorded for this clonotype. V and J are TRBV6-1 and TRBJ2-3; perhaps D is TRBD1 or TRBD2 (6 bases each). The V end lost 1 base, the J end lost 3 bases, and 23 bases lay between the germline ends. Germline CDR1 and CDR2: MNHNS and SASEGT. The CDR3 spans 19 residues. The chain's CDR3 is CASSEGSFWGAQITDTQYF. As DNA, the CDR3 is TGTGCCAGCAGTGAAGGCTCCTTTTGGGGGGCCCAAATAACAGATACGCAGTATTTT.

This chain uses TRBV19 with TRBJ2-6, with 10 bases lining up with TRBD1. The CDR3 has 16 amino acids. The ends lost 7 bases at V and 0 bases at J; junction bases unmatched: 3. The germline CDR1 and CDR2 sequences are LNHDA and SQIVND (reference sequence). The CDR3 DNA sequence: TGTGCCAGTAAATGGGACAGGGGCTCTGGGGCCAACGTCCTGACTTTC. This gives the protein CASKWDRGSGANVLTF.

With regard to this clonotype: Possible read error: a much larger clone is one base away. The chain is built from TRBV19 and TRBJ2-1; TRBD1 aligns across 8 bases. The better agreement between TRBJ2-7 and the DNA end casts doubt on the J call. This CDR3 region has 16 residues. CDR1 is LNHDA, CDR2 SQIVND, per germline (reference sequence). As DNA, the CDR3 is TGTGCCAGTAGTATCGGACAGGGTGCCGCCTACAATGAGCAGTACTTC. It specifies CASSIGQGAAYNEQYF.

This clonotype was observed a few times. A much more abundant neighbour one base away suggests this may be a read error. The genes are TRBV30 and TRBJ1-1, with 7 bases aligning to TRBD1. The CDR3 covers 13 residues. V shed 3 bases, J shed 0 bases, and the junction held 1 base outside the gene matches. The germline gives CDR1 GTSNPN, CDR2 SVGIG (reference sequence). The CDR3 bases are TGTGCCTGGAGGGGACAGCTGAACACTGAAGCTTTCTTT. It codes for CAWRGQLNTEAFF.

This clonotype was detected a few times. The CDR3 sequence: CASSPRGGHEQYF. In nucleotides, the CDR3 is TGTGCCAGCAGCCCCCGGGGGGGCCACGAGCAGTACTTC. The chain employs TRBV7-9 and TRBJ2-7; 8 nucleotides match TRBD2. After removal of 5 bases from V and 5 bases from J, the junction contained 5 bases not matched to a gene. CDR1 is SEHNR, CDR2 FQNEAQ, per germline (reference sequence). The CDR3 is 13 amino acids.

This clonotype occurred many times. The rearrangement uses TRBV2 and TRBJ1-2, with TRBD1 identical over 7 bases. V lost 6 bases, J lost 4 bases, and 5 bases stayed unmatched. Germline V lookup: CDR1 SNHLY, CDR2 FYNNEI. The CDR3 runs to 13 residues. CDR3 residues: CASSETGVYGYTF. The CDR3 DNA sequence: TGTGCCAGCAGCGAAACAGGGGTCTATGGCTACACCTTC.

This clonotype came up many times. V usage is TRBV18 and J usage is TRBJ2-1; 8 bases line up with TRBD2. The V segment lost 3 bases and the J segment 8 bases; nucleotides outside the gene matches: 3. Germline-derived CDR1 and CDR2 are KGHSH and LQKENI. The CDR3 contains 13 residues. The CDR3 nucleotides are TGTGCCAGCTCACCGGGACTAGGCCATGAGCAGTTCTTC. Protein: CASSPGLGHEQFF.